This T cell receptor beta chain was sequenced for a study of CD8 T cells in Susac syndrome (dated by TCRdb to the late 2010s). Looking at the study overall: Among the sequenced Susac syndrome patients, over five had clinically active disease and eight or nine were in clinical remission. At blood withdrawal, Susac syndrome patients were therapy-naive, treated with corticosteroids (with IVIg additionally given to some), or treated with IVIg alone. Whether CD8+ T cell activation and differentiation in Susac syndrome was antigen driven was tested using repertoire sequencing. Clonality of the CD8+ T cell repertoire was compared between more than 10 healthy donors, approximately 14 Susac syndrome patients and roughly 16 multiple sclerosis patients.

What the work shows at the level of the full study, not this receptor alone: Susac syndrome CD8+ repertoires showed clonal expansion, highest in CD8+ TEMRA cells and greater in clinically active than remitting patients. The number of individuals in the TCR sequencing and HLA analysis was acknowledged as relatively small. Fewer than 20 Susac-specific public clones were identified in the total CD8+ repertoire, and several Susac-specific public clones were identified in the CD8+ TEMRA repertoire.

High-throughput TCR beta sequencing profiled peripheral blood CD8+ and CD4+ T cells from healthy donors, Susac syndrome patients and multiple sclerosis patients. The Susac syndrome patients fulfilled recently defined diagnostic criteria for definite or probable disease. CD8+ TEMRA cells were enriched by FACS, while bulk CD8+ and CD4+ T cells were purified by magnetic negative isolation. Blood was drawn into EDTA tubes, processed within 24 hours, and PBMCs were isolated by density gradient centrifugation. PBMCs intended for TCR sequencing were cryopreserved in liquid nitrogen and were subsequently thawed in a 37 degrees C water bath. Purity of sorted or isolated CD4+, CD8+ and CD8+ TEMRA cells was at least 90%. The V and J ends are trimmed by 5 bases and 0 bases, leaving 10 bases between them. The germline V gene provides CDR1 MNHEY and CDR2 SVGAGI. The CDR3, from cysteine to phenylalanine, totals 14 residues. The CDR3 DNA has 42 bases and is translated from base 1.

RNA was extracted using the RNeasy kit, and 0.5 to 1 microgram was reverse transcribed with random hexamers. The immunoSEQ multiplex PCR assay, which covers 54 Vbeta and 13 Jbeta segments, was used to amplify TCR beta CDR3 regions. To correct PCR amplification bias, a synthetic template baseline was used for both primer optimization and computational correction. The published analysis was carried out like this. Reads were annotated to V, D and J genes per IMGT and analyzed with immunoSEQ Analyzer, keeping only productive sequences. Clonality was calculated as one minus the Shannon entropy normalized by log2 of the number of productive unique sequences. Public and private clones were assessed among the 100 most prevalent clones of each patient and control. A clone was defined as Susac-specific if it was absent from the healthy and MS cohorts, from roughly 990 published viral clones and from other ImmuneACCESS disease sequences. TCRdb cleaned the public reads at Q25 with fastp, built clones with MiXCR and kept in-frame beta chains. Rows with one shared CDR3 protein collapse into an entry with the most common genes and DNA. The V and J calls shown here were made by TCRdb, not taken from the authors' results. The table for this sample lists some 200,000 distinct CDR3 sequences; approximately 95% of them were counted only once. The ten largest clones add up to around 0.16% of the sample.

Of note for this clonotype: No cognate antigen has been identified for it. Per-base qualities were not stored, and no clone one base away is much larger.

The sample was CD8+ T cells from PBMCs. This receptor was identified in a human donor with Susac syndrome. The chain couples TRBV6-5 to TRBJ1-2, with the D gene call left open. The CDR3 reads as follows: CASSTNSANYGYTF. The nucleotide sequence reads TGTGCCAGCAGTACCAACTCAGCTAACTATGGCTACACCTTC.